The 21 T cell receptor beta chains given below trace back to one sample, sequenced in a study. Using its own MiXCR run on the RT-PCR reads, TCRdb lists one record per CDR3 protein. The sample has approximately 720,000 distinct CDR3 sequences; approximately 14% are singletons. Sequences were obtained from memory CD4+ T cells from blood. The receptor source for this set is a female donor in good health, serving as a healthy control.

The table lists this clonotype with many counts. The chain combines TRBV7-8 with TRBJ2-7, with D unresolved. The CDR3 loop spans 14 amino acids. Trimming stripped 2 bases from V and 0 bases from J, with 8 bases between. Looked up from germline, CDR1 is SGHVS and CDR2 is FQNEAQ. DNA of the CDR3: TGTGCCAGCAGCTTATCCTCGAGCTCCTACGAGCAGTACTTC. Its protein is CASSLSSSSYEQYF.

The J gene is TRBJ2-7, the V gene TRBV12-3 or TRBV12-4; 7 nucleotides align to TRBD1. The CDR3 contains 14 residues. Trimming took 6 bases from V and 5 from J; bases not matched to a gene: 10. The CDR3 DNA follows: TGTGCCAGCAGCAGAGACAGGGCCCGGGACGAGCAGTACTTC. Translated, it gives CASSRDRARDEQYF.

V gene TRBV9 combines with J gene TRBJ2-1; 9 nucleotides agree with TRBD2. In germline, CDR1 is SGDLS, CDR2 YYNGEE. After removal of 0 bases from V and 5 bases from J, the junction contained 15 bases not matched to a gene. This CDR3 spans 19 amino acids. CDR3 amino acids: CASSVASPELAGLDNEQFF. Here the CDR3 DNA reads TGTGCCAGCAGCGTAGCTAGCCCGGAACTAGCGGGTCTCGACAATGAGCAGTTCTTC.

As DNA, the CDR3 is TGTGCCAGCAGCGCACTATCCGGGCCACAGGGAAAACTGTTTTTT. As protein: CASSALSGPQGKLFF. J is TRBJ1-4 and V is TRBV7-2; the D gene is possibly TRBD1 (6 bases). The germline V gene has CDR1 SGHTA and CDR2 FQGNSA. Trimming cost V 5 bases and J 10 bases, with 20 bases left between them. The length of the CDR3 is 15 residues.

This clonotype was counted at least ten times. The V gene is TRBV6-1, the J gene TRBJ2-7; D gene uncertain. Germline CDR1 is MNHNS and CDR2 is SASEGT. V dropped 0 bases and J dropped 5 bases, with 5 bases sitting between them. The CDR3 runs 12 residues. The CDR3 loop reads CASSEARDEQYF. CDR3 bases: TGTGCCAGCAGTGAAGCTAGGGACGAGCAGTACTTC.

The chain links TRBV4-2 to TRBJ1-1, with 7 bases fitting TRBD1. V trimming: 0 bases; J trimming: 5 bases; junction bases outside the gene matches: 9. Germline V CDR1 and CDR2: LGHNA, YNFKEQ. This CDR3 spans 16 amino acids. The CDR3 bases are TGTGCCAGCAGCCAAGATCAGATGACAGGGTGGACTGAAGCTTTCTTT. This sequence encodes CASSQDQMTGWTEAFF.

This clonotype was recorded at least ten times. The CDR3 loop is CASSPSGLSNQPQHF. CDR3 nucleotides: TGTGCCAGCAGTCCTTCAGGGCTTAGCAATCAGCCCCAGCATTTT. The chain recombines TRBV6-5 with TRBJ1-5; D might be TRBD1 (5 bases). The CDR3 is 15 amino acids. The V gene's germline CDR1 is MNHEY and CDR2 SVGAGI. V lost 5 bases to trimming and J lost 0 bases, with 11 bases between them.

This clonotype has just a few counts. The chain is built from TRBV12-3 or TRBV12-4 and TRBJ1-1, with D possibly matching TRBD1 (6 bases). This CDR3 spans 16 amino acids. V gave up 3 bases and J gave up 1 base, with 15 bases separating them. The CDR3 region is CASSLIGGAENTEAFF. The CDR3 coding sequence is TGTGCCAGCAGTTTGATCGGGGGGGCGGAGAACACTGAAGCTTTCTTT.

This rearrangement joins TRBV20-1 to TRBJ2-7, with D possibly TRBD1 on 6 matching bases. CDR3 length: 13 amino acids. The V gene's germline CDR1 is DFQATT and CDR2 SNEGSKA (reference sequence). Trimming took off 6 bases at V and 5 bases at J, with 17 bases between the two ends. This CDR3 is CSAPGWGLNEQYF. CDR3 DNA: TGCAGTGCCCCGGGGTGGGGGCTCAACGAGCAGTACTTC.

The CDR3 loop is CASSFGTSEQETQYF. The DNA of the CDR3 is TGCGCCAGCAGCTTCGGGACGAGCGAACAAGAGACCCAGTACTTC. The V and J genes are TRBV5-1 and TRBJ2-5, with D perhaps assigned TRBD1 or TRBD2 (5 bases each). The CDR3 sequence is 15 residues long. CDR1 SGHRS and CDR2 YFSETQ come from the germline V gene. Trimming left V 2 bases short and J 2 bases short, with 13 bases between.

This clonotype was seen more than once but under ten times. Possible read error: a much larger clone is one base away. This chain joins TRBV27 and TRBJ1-5; no clear D. The CDR3 is 9 residues long. In germline, CDR1 is MNHEY, CDR2 SMNVEV (reference sequence). Between the trimmed V and J ends, which lost 9 bases and 4 bases, there was a span of 1 base. The CDR3 nucleotides read TGTGCCAGGAATCAGCCCCAGCATTTT. Protein sequence: CARNQPQHF.

The V gene is TRBV5-1, the J gene TRBJ1-6, with D uncertain. This CDR3 has 15 amino acids. CDR1 and CDR2 (germline): SGHRS, YFSETQ. V lost 0 bases and J 7 bases, leaving 11 bases between the germline ends. The CDR3 spells CASSLDEGANSPLHF. As DNA, the CDR3 is TGCGCCAGCAGCTTGGATGAGGGAGCGAATTCACCCCTCCACTTT.

The chain links TRBV11-2 to TRBJ2-7; D might be TRBD2 (6 bases). The CDR3 is made up of 15 amino acids. CDR1 is SGHAT and CDR2 is FQNNGV in the germline V gene. Trimming removed 1 base at V and 3 bases at J, with 13 bases between. The CDR3 DNA reads as TGTGCCAGCAGCTTAGGGGTTTGGGGGGACTACGAGCAGTACTTC. Protein product: CASSLGVWGDYEQYF.

The chain couples TRBV15 to TRBJ2-7; D perhaps matches TRBD1 (6 bases). V lost 0 bases, J lost 7 bases, and 16 bases lay in between. Germline V lookup: CDR1 LNHNV, CDR2 YYDKDF (reference sequence). CDR3 length: 15 residues. The CDR3 loop is CATSRDRTGRWEQYF. The CDR3, as DNA: TGTGCCACCAGCAGAGATCGCACAGGGCGGTGGGAGCAGTACTTC.

This clonotype was seen once. The chain joins TRBV7-2 to TRBJ1-4, with no clear D. The germline V and J ends were trimmed by 4 bases and 8 bases, with 8 bases remaining between them. The CDR3 has 12 residues. In germline, CDR1 is SGHTA, CDR2 FQGNSA. The DNA for the CDR3 is TGTGCCAGCAGCTCGATAGAAGAAAAACTGTTTTTT. Translation: CASSSIEEKLFF. Complete variable domain (other parts from reference TRBV7-2 and TRBJ1-4): GAGVSQSPSNKVTEKGKDVELRCDPISGHTALYWYRQSLGQGLEFLIYFQGNSAPDKSGLPSDRFSAERTGGSVSTLTIQRTQQEDSAVYLCASSSIEEKLFFGSGTQLSVL.

The rearrangement links TRBV24-1 to TRBJ1-4; unclear D gene. This CDR3 is built from 12 residues. Germline V gene lookup returns CDR1 KGHDR and CDR2 SFDVKD. V lost 3 bases to trimming and J lost 8 bases, with 6 bases between them. Here the CDR3 reads CATSDVGEKLFF. CDR3 nucleotide sequence: TGTGCCACCAGTGATGTGGGGGAAAAACTGTTTTTT.

This clonotype was counted a few times. This chain joins TRBV29-1 and TRBJ1-3; possibly TRBD1 for D (5 bases). The CDR3 has 13 amino acids. Germline lookup yields CDR1 SQVTM and CDR2 ANQGSEA. V was shortened by 7 bases and J by 4 bases, with 14 bases between the two germline ends. The CDR3 nucleotides read TGCAGCGCTGCCCAGGGTCACGGAAACACCATATATTTT. Translating it yields CSAAQGHGNTIYF.

This clonotype has only a few counts. The chain uses TRBV7-2 and TRBJ2-1; 9 nucleotides match TRBD2. From germline, CDR1 is SGHTA and CDR2 FQGNSA. V lost 0 bases and J lost 3; bases outside the gene matches: 9. CDR3 size: 18 residues. The CDR3 here is CASSLAPPSGRIYNEQFF. The CDR3 nucleotides are TGTGCCAGCAGCTTAGCCCCCCCCAGCGGGAGGATCTACAATGAGCAGTTCTTC. Full variable domain (remainder filled in from reference TRBV7-2 and TRBJ2-1): GAGVSQSPSNKVTEKGKDVELRCDPISGHTALYWYRQSLGQGLEFLIYFQGNSAPDKSGLPSDRFSAERTGGSVSTLTIQRTQQEDSAVYLCASSLAPPSGRIYNEQFFGPGTRLTVL.

This clonotype has more than one count but fewer than ten. This chain joins TRBV5-1 and TRBJ2-1; D may correspond to TRBD1 or TRBD2 (6 bases each). There are 15 residues in the CDR3. The V and J ends lost 2 bases and 6 bases respectively, with 15 bases between them. CDR1 is SGHRS, CDR2 YFSETQ, per germline. The DNA of the CDR3 is TGCGCCAGCAGCTTTTTGGGGGGCCTAGGCAATGAGCAGTTCTTC. Protein product: CASSFLGGLGNEQFF.

In this sample, this clonotype turned up many times. The genes are TRBV24-1 and TRBJ2-5; D call uncertain. Germline V gene sequence: CDR1 KGHDR, CDR2 SFDVKD. V gave up 4 bases and J gave up 4 bases, with 3 bases separating them. This CDR3 has 11 residues. CDR3 residues: CATSETETQYF. CDR3 sequence (DNA): TGTGCCACCAGTGAGACAGAGACCCAGTACTTC.

V and J are TRBV28 and TRBJ1-4; unclear D gene. The CDR3 length is 13 residues. Trimming pared 6 bases from V and 8 bases from J, leaving 13 bases between. Looked up from germline, CDR1 is MDHEN and CDR2 is SYDVKM. The CDR3 protein is CASSPGLGEKLFF. Written as DNA, the CDR3 is TGTGCCAGCAGCCCGGGGTTGGGAGAAAAACTGTTTTTT.